The 10 T cell receptor beta chains below all came from one sample that was sequenced in a study of shared clonotypes between healthy human individuals. Generated by immunoSEQ multiplex PCR, the TCRdb table keeps only in-frame clones and is missing some. The sample gives 2,500,000 or so clones, approximately 90% of which show up once; more than 0.12% is in the top ten. Material for sequencing was naive CD4+ T cells sorted from blood. The subset was: CD45RA+ positively selected. The receptors come from a man between 18 and 29 years old in good health.

V and J are TRBV10-3 and TRBJ2-7, with 11 bases lining up with TRBD2. The V and J ends lost 6 bases and 2 bases, in that order; junction bases with no gene match: 3. CDR1 and CDR2 from the germline V gene are ENHRY and SYGVKD. The length of the CDR3 is 14 residues. The CDR3 sequence is CAIRGLAETYEQYF. The CDR3 DNA reads TGTGCCATCAGGGGACTAGCGGAAACCTACGAGCAGTACTTC.

The V and J genes are TRBV5-1 and TRBJ2-1; D is possibly TRBD2 (6 bases). The CDR3 loop spans 14 amino acids. Germline CDR1 SGHRS, CDR2 YFSETQ. The ends were cut back, 7 bases at V and 4 bases at J, with 15 bases in the middle. For the CDR3, the DNA is TGCGCCAGCGTTCGGGACTCCTCGTACAATGAGCAGTTCTTC. Translating gives CASVRDSSYNEQFF.

The chain links TRBV5-4 to TRBJ1-3; no firm D call. V lost 4 bases and J 2 bases, leaving 13 bases between the germline ends. Germline-derived CDR1 and CDR2 are SGHNT and YYREEE (reference sequence). The CDR3 totals 15 residues. The CDR3 nucleotides read TGTGCCAGCAGCCGAGGAGGGAACACTGGAAACACCATATATTTT. Its protein is CASSRGGNTGNTIYF.

This rearrangement joins TRBV14 to TRBJ1-3; perhaps TRBD1 as D (5 bases). Germline V gene lookup returns CDR1 SGHDN and CDR2 FVKESK. The CDR3 loop spans 16 amino acids. Trimming pared 0 bases from V and 2 bases from J, leaving 11 bases between. CDR3 in amino acids: CASSQEEGFPGNTIYF. The DNA of the CDR3 is TGTGCCAGCAGCCAAGAAGAGGGGTTCCCTGGAAACACCATATATTTT.

Of note for this clone: Other DNA sequences in the sample encode the same CDR3. This chain uses TRBV7-9 with TRBJ1-1; D possibly corresponds to TRBD1 (5 bases). V shed 3 bases and J shed 2 bases, with 10 bases lying between them. The CDR3 spans 14 residues. The germline CDR1 and CDR2 sequences are SEHNR and FQNEAQ (reference sequence). CDR3 nucleotide sequence: TGTGCCAGCAGCTTGCGGGGCTCAAACACTGAAGCTTTCTTT. Its translation is CASSLRGSNTEAFF. The full variable domain, completed using reference TRBV7-9 and TRBJ1-1, is DTGVSQNPRHKITKRGQNVTFRCDPISEHNRLYWYRQTLGQGPEFLTYFQNEAQLEKSRLLSDRFSAERPKGSFSTLEIQRTEQGDSAMYLCASSLRGSNTEAFFGQGTRLTVV.

This sequence joins TRBV6-6 and TRBJ2-1, with D tentatively TRBD1 or TRBD2 (5 bases each). Germline CDR1 and CDR2: MNHNY and SVGAGI (reference sequence). The V and J ends lost 4 bases and 1 base respectively, with 8 bases between them. This CDR3 has 14 residues. CDR3 region: CASSWGNSYNEQFF. The CDR3 DNA follows: TGTGCCAGCAGTTGGGGGAATTCCTACAATGAGCAGTTCTTC.

A remark on this clone: Germline and junction disagree at one end, which may indicate a read error. This sequence joins TRBV5-4 and TRBJ2-5, with TRBD2 identical over 7 bases. The CDR3 extends over 15 amino acids. The germline V gene encodes CDR1 SGHNT and CDR2 YYREEE (reference sequence). The CDR3 loop reads CASSLDHGGKETQYF. CDR3 DNA: TGTGCCAGCAGTTTGGACCACGGGGGGAAAGAGACCCAGTACTTC.

As regards this clone: Within the sample, other DNA sequences also encode this same CDR3. V is TRBV5-6 and J is TRBJ2-1; possible D gene TRBD1, 6 bases. The CDR3 runs to 13 residues. The germline gives CDR1 SGHDT, CDR2 YYEEEE. Trimming took 4 bases from V and 4 from J, leaving 9 bases between them. The CDR3: CASSLDRYNEQFF. The CDR3 DNA reads as TGTGCCAGCAGCCTCGACAGGTACAATGAGCAGTTCTTC.

The gene calls are TRBV7-9 and TRBJ2-1; 7 bases line up with TRBD2. Per germline, CDR1 SEHNR and CDR2 FQNEAQ (reference sequence). With 5 bases clipped from V and 4 bases from J, the junction kept 5 bases outside the gene matches. The CDR3 covers 14 residues. CDR3 sequence (DNA): TGTGCCAGCAGCCGGGGGGATAGTTACAATGAGCAGTTCTTC. Amino acid sequence: CASSRGDSYNEQFF.

The gene calls are TRBV6-5 and TRBJ2-1; no clear D. The V end was cut by 6 bases, the J end by 7 bases, with 10 bases between. This CDR3 has 12 amino acids. Looked up from germline, CDR1 is MNHEY and CDR2 is SVGAGI. CDR3 in DNA: TGTGCCAGCAGAAACAACCTAAATGAGCAGTTCTTC. Translating it yields CASRNNLNEQFF.